The 4 T cell receptor beta chains below come from one sample, sequenced in a study of response to subunit inactivated influenza vaccine. TCRdb processed the RT-PCR reads anew with MiXCR; each CDR3 protein has one entry. The sample lists more than 600,000 distinct CDR3 sequences; around a sixth were seen once. Source: PBMCs from blood, taken about 5 days after vaccination. The receptors shown here come from a man aged 45-65 years who received an inactivated influenza vaccine.

This clonotype was detected a few times. This chain connects TRBV15 to TRBJ2-3, with D perhaps TRBD1 (6 bases). This CDR3 is 15 amino acids long. Trimming took 3 bases from V and 6 from J, leaving 16 bases between them. The V gene's germline CDR1 is LNHNV and CDR2 YYDKDF (reference sequence). The CDR3 spells CATSRFGGGHDTQYF. For the CDR3, the DNA is TGTGCCACCAGCAGGTTCGGTGGGGGACACGATACGCAGTATTTT.

This clonotype was seen a few times. The CDR3 DNA is TGTGCCACCAGCAGGAACAGGGAGGGCACCGGGGAGCTGTTTTTT. Its translation is CATSRNREGTGELFF. J is TRBJ2-2 and V is TRBV15; D is possibly TRBD2 (7 bases). V was pared by 3 bases and J by 4 bases, with 12 bases between. This CDR3 is built from 15 residues. From germline, CDR1 is LNHNV and CDR2 YYDKDF (reference sequence). The full variable domain, rest sourced from reference TRBV15 and TRBJ2-2, is DAMVIQNPRYQVTQFGKPVTLSCSQTLNHNVMYWYQQKSSQAPKLLFHYYDKDFNNEADTPDNFQSRRPNTSFCFLDIRSPGLGDTAMYLCATSRNREGTGELFFGEGSRLTVL.

The J gene is TRBJ2-2, the V gene TRBV20-1; D call uncertain. Trimming cost V 5 bases and J 1 base, with 11 bases left between them. From germline, CDR1 is DFQATT and CDR2 SNEGSKA (reference sequence). This CDR3 region has 14 residues. CDR3: CSAQGPVNTGELFF. The CDR3 DNA reads as TGCAGTGCTCAAGGACCGGTGAACACCGGGGAGCTGTTTTTT.

This clonotype was seen only a few times. This chain joins TRBV5-1 and TRBJ2-1; 10 bases map to TRBD1. This CDR3 contains 14 residues. Germline CDR1 SGHRS, CDR2 YFSETQ. With 4 bases clipped from V and 9 bases from J, the junction kept 7 bases outside the gene matches. CDR3: CASSDPGQGLEQFF. The DNA for the CDR3 is TGCGCCAGCAGCGACCCGGGACAGGGGCTTGAGCAGTTCTTC. Together with reference TRBV5-1 and TRBJ2-1, the CDR3 gives the full variable domain: KAGVTQTPRYLIKTRGQQVTLSCSPISGHRSVSWYQQTPGQGLQFLFEYFSETQRNKGNFPGRFSGRQFSNSRSEMNVSTLELGDSALYLCASSDPGQGLEQFFGPGTRLTVL.